This is a list of T cell receptor beta chains from one sample in a study of shared clonotypes between healthy human individuals. The protocol was immunoSEQ multiplex PCR, while the TCRdb copy is restricted to in-frame clones and leaves out a portion. The sample lists approximately 2.5 million clones; more than 80% were seen once. The sample comprised naive CD4+ T cells sorted from blood. The receptors originated from a man aged 18 to 30 in good health. The CDR3 runs from the conserved cysteine through the conserved F or W. The D gene is left open where the match is weak. Rows may omit the clone size; those that give it use once, few, many or a size class.

V: TRBV10-3; J: TRBJ2-1; D: TRBD2; size: NA; DNA: TGTGCCATCAACGTAGCGGGGGGCTCCCCAGTGGGTGAGCAGTTCTTC; CDR3: CAINVAGGSPVGEQFF
V: TRBV7-2; J: TRBJ1-1; D: TRBD1; size: NA; DNA: TGTGCCAGCAGCTTTGACAGGGTGATGGCTTTCTTT; CDR3: CASSFDRVMAFF
V: TRBV28; J: TRBJ2-1; D: NA; size: NA; DNA: TGTGCCAGCAGTCCACAGGGCGGGAGCTCCTACAATGAGCAGTTCTTC; CDR3: CASSPQGGSSYNEQFF
V: TRBV5-1; J: TRBJ2-1; D: NA; size: NA; DNA: TGCGCCAGCAGCTTTGGGGACTCCTACAATGAGCAGTTCTTC; CDR3: CASSFGDSYNEQFF
V: TRBV5-6; J: TRBJ1-4; D: NA; size: NA; DNA: TGTGCCAGCAGCTTGGTTTCGACACTATCTGAAAAACTGTTTTTT; CDR3: CASSLVSTLSEKLFF
V: TRBV10-1; J: TRBJ1-5; D: TRBD1; size: few; DNA: TGCGCCAGCCGCGGGACAGCGGCCAAGCATTTT; CDR3: CASRGTAAKHF
V: TRBV7-9; J: TRBJ1-1; D: NA; size: NA; DNA: TGTGCCAGCAGCTCGGAGGGGAACACTGAAGCTTTCTTT; CDR3: CASSSEGNTEAFF
V: TRBV6-6; J: TRBJ2-5; D: NA; size: NA; DNA: TGTGCCACAGGGGCAAGGGGGGGCCAAGAGACCCGGTACTTC; CDR3: CATGARGGQETRYF
V: TRBV2; J: TRBJ2-2; D: NA; size: NA; DNA: TGTGCCAGCAGTCCCCACGCGGGCCCCGGCGGGGAGCTGTTTTTT; CDR3: CASSPHAGPGGELFF
V: TRBV6-6; J: TRBJ2-7; D: NA; size: NA; DNA: TGTGCCAGCAGTTACTCGGGGACAAATACCTACGAGCAGTACTTC; CDR3: CASSYSGTNTYEQYF
V: TRBV18; J: TRBJ1-1; D: NA; size: NA; DNA: TGTGCCAGCTCAGAAATCTCGGAAAACACTGAAGCTTTCTTT; CDR3: CASSEISENTEAFF
V: TRBV5-1; J: TRBJ2-3; D: NA; size: NA; DNA: TGCGCCAGCAGCTTGGCCGGGCAAGGGAGGACAGATACGCAGTATTTT; CDR3: CASSLAGQGRTDTQYF
V: TRBV30; J: TRBJ1-5; D: NA; size: NA; DNA: TGTGCCTGGAGAGCGGGACTCGATCAGCCCCAGCATTTT; CDR3: CAWRAGLDQPQHF
V: TRBV19; J: TRBJ2-3; D: NA; size: NA; DNA: TGTGCCAGTAGTATTGGTAAGACAGATACGCAGTATTTT; CDR3: CASSIGKTDTQYF
V: TRBV10-2; J: TRBJ2-7; D: TRBD2; size: NA; DNA: TGCGCCAGCAGTTCGGGGACTACCCTCGGCGAGCAGTACTTC; CDR3: CASSSGTTLGEQYF
V: TRBV27; J: TRBJ2-7; D: TRBD2; size: NA; DNA: TGTGCCAGTAAGAGACTAGCGAACTACGAGCAGTACTTC; CDR3: CASKRLANYEQYF
V: TRBV5-1; J: TRBJ2-5; D: TRBD1; size: NA; DNA: TGCGCCAGCAGCGAAACAGGGGGCGCTTTTTCAGAGACCCAGTACTTC; CDR3: CASSETGGAFSETQYF
V: TRBV5-1; J: TRBJ2-7; D: NA; size: NA; DNA: TGCGCCAGCAGCGATACGAGCGTGGAGCAGTACTTC; CDR3: CASSDTSVEQYF
V: TRBV7-2; J: TRBJ1-5; D: NA; size: NA; DNA: TGTGCCAGCAGCTCTCCCGGGGGCGTGAGCAATCAGCCCCAGCATTTT; CDR3: CASSSPGGVSNQPQHF
V: TRBV5-1; J: TRBJ1-2; D: TRBD1; size: NA; DNA: TGCGCCAGCAGCCCCCCGACAGGGAACTATGGCTACACCTTC; CDR3: CASSPPTGNYGYTF
V: TRBV7-2; J: TRBJ2-7; D: TRBD1; size: NA; DNA: TGTGCCAGCAGCTTAGGACAGGGGTCTTCCTACGAGCAGTACTTC; CDR3: CASSLGQGSSYEQYF
V: TRBV7-2; J: TRBJ2-2; D: NA; size: NA; DNA: TGTGCCAGCAGCTCGCAGGGGACCACCGGGGAGCTGTTTTTT; CDR3: CASSSQGTTGELFF
V: TRBV6-5; J: TRBJ2-3; D: TRBD2; size: NA; DNA: TGTGCCAGCAGTTCCTCTAGCGGGAGTATTTATACGCAGTATTTT; CDR3: CASSSSSGSIYTQYF
V: TRBV5-1; J: TRBJ2-1; D: TRBD2; size: NA; DNA: TGCGCCAGCAGCCCTTGGACTAGCGGGGGGTTCCCCCCCCACAATGAGCAGTTCTTC; CDR3: CASSPWTSGGFPPHNEQFF